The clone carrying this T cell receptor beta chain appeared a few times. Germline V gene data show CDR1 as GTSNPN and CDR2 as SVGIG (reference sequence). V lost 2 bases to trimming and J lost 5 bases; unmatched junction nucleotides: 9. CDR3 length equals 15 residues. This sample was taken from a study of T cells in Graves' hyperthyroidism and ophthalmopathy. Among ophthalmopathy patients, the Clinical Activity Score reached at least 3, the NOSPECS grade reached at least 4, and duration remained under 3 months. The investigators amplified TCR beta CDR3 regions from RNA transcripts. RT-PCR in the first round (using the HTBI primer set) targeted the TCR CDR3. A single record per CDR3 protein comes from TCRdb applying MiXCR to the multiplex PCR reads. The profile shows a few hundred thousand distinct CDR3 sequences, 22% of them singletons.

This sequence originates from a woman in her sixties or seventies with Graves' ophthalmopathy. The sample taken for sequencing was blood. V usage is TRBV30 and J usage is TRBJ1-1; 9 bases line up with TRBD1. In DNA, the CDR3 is TGTGCCTGGAGTCCCTTAACAGGGGGCAGGACTGAAGCTTTCTTT. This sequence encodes CAWSPLTGGRTEAFF.